Below are 32 T cell receptor beta chains sequenced from a single sample in a study of response to subunit inactivated influenza vaccine. TCRdb itself ran the RT-PCR reads through MiXCR, one entry per CDR3 protein. Of 500,000 to 600,000 distinct CDR3 sequences in the sample, 16% were seen once. The input for sequencing was CD4+ T cells sorted from PBMCs, taken 23 to 25 months after vaccination. All receptors derive from a man between 50 and 75 years old who received an inactivated influenza vaccine.

The V gene is TRBV29-1, the J gene TRBJ2-2, with 11 bases identical to TRBD1. The CDR3 length is 14 residues. Germline V gene sequence: CDR1 SQVTM, CDR2 ANQGSEA. V was clipped by 6 bases and J by 7 bases; unmatched bases: 7. The CDR3 sequence: CSVGRGTGGGELFF. CDR3 sequence (DNA): TGCAGCGTCGGAAGGGGGACAGGGGGCGGGGAGCTGTTTTTT.

This clonotype has more than one count but fewer than ten. V and J are TRBV14 and TRBJ2-1, with D maybe TRBD1 (5 bases). Trimming shortened V by 2 bases and J by 6 bases, and 11 bases separated the two germline ends. From germline, CDR1 is SGHDN and CDR2 FVKESK. The CDR3 totals 14 residues. The CDR3 sequence: CASSQRGLRNEQFF. The CDR3 DNA reads as TGTGCCAGCAGCCAAAGGGGTCTACGCAATGAGCAGTTCTTC.

The chain recombines TRBV29-1 with TRBJ1-1; the D is unclear. The V end was cut by 4 bases, the J end by 0 bases, with 9 bases between. CDR1 SQVTM and CDR2 ANQGSEA come from the germline V gene. The CDR3 runs 13 residues. Written as DNA, the CDR3 is TGCAGCGTTGGAGTGGCAGTGAACACTGAAGCTTTCTTT. Protein sequence: CSVGVAVNTEAFF.

This clonotype was counted between two and nine times. The V call is TRBV14, the J call TRBJ1-2; possibly TRBD1 for D (6 bases). The V gene's germline CDR1 is SGHDN and CDR2 FVKESK. This CDR3 comprises 15 residues. Trimming cost V 6 bases and J 7 bases, with 21 bases left between them. The DNA of the CDR3 is TGTGCCAGCAGTCAACGACAACAGGGTCGGGGTGGCTACACCTTC. Translating it yields CASSQRQQGRGGYTF.

This clonotype was detected ten times or more. This sequence joins TRBV7-6 and TRBJ1-3, with no clear D. V dropped 1 base and J dropped 2 bases, with 6 bases sitting between them. The CDR3 is 14 residues long. The germline V gene has CDR1 SGHVS and CDR2 FNYEAQ. In nucleotides, the CDR3 is TGTGCCAGCAGCTTAGGGTACCCTGGAAACACCATATATTTT. Protein sequence: CASSLGYPGNTIYF.

The gene calls are TRBV7-2 and TRBJ2-3; 8 bases are a match to TRBD1. The CDR3 spans 15 residues. Germline CDR1 reads SGHTA; CDR2 reads FQGNSA. After removal of 1 base from V and 8 bases from J, the junction contained 8 bases not matched to a gene. The CDR3 DNA reads TGTGCCAGCAGCTTAGGGTCAGGGGGCCGAGGTACGCAGTATTTT. Its protein product is CASSLGSGGRGTQYF. The variable domain in full, with the rest retrieved from reference TRBV7-2 and TRBJ2-3, is GAGVSQSPSNKVTEKGKDVELRCDPISGHTALYWYRQSLGQGLEFLIYFQGNSAPDKSGLPSDRFSAERTGGSVSTLTIQRTQQEDSAVYLCASSLGSGGRGTQYFGPGTRLTVL.

In its sample, this clonotype was seen a few times. V and J are TRBV10-3 and TRBJ2-2, with TRBD1 matching 11 bases. V was clipped by 10 bases and J by 7 bases; unmatched bases: 11. Germline values: CDR1 ENHRY, CDR2 SYGVKD. CDR3 size: 15 residues. The CDR3 loop reads CASHRGQGVHGELFF. DNA for the CDR3: TGTGCCAGCCACCGGGGACAGGGGGTTCACGGGGAGCTGTTTTTT.

The rearrangement uses TRBV20-1 and TRBJ2-5, with 9 bases fitting TRBD2. V shed 1 base, J shed 5 bases, and the junction held 5 bases outside the gene matches. Germline-derived CDR1 and CDR2 are DFQATT and SNEGSKA (reference sequence). CDR3 length: 14 residues. CDR3 sequence (DNA): TGCAGTGCTAGAGGTCCTAGCGGGAAGGAGACCCAGTACTTC. Translating gives CSARGPSGKETQYF.

This clonotype came up many times. The chain has TRBV15 and TRBJ2-1; D possibly corresponds to TRBD2 (5 bases). V was pared by 1 base and J by 7 bases, with 17 bases between. Germline CDR1 is LNHNV and CDR2 is YYDKDF (reference sequence). This CDR3 comprises 16 residues. The chain's CDR3 is CATSRVRLAGVNEQFF. In nucleotides, the CDR3 is TGTGCCACCAGCAGAGTACGGCTAGCTGGGGTTAATGAGCAGTTCTTC.

This clonotype was observed a few times. The V and J genes are TRBV20-1 and TRBJ2-3, with 15 bases lining up with TRBD2. With 2 bases clipped from V and 0 bases from J, the junction kept 3 bases outside the gene matches. Germline V gene sequence: CDR1 DFQATT, CDR2 SNEGSKA (reference sequence). The CDR3 spans 17 residues. CDR3 sequence: CSARRTSGRGSTDTQYF. CDR3 DNA sequence: TGCAGTGCTAGAAGGACTAGCGGGAGGGGGAGCACAGATACGCAGTATTTT.

This clonotype was counted at least ten times. V is TRBV6-6 and J is TRBJ1-1; D not certain. From germline, CDR1 is MNHNY and CDR2 SVGAGI (reference sequence). CDR3 size: 13 residues. V lost 5 bases to trimming and J lost 1 base, with 8 bases between them. DNA of the CDR3: TGTGCCAGCAGTCGGGCCTCGAACACTGAAGCTTTCTTT. Its translation is CASSRASNTEAFF.

The chain recombines TRBV18 with TRBJ1-3, with a possible D match to TRBD1 (5 bases). The germline V gene encodes CDR1 KGHSH and CDR2 LQKENI. CDR3 length: 18 residues. Trimming pared 0 bases from V and 2 bases from J, leaving 17 bases between. The CDR3 protein is CASSPPKLGVLPGNTIYF. The CDR3 bases are TGTGCCAGCTCACCACCGAAGTTAGGGGTCCTTCCTGGAAACACCATATATTTT.

The chain couples TRBV20-1 to TRBJ2-1; 9 positions agree with TRBD2. Germline loops: CDR1 DFQATT, CDR2 SNEGSKA (reference sequence). This CDR3 region has 15 residues. Trimming cost V 6 bases and J 6 bases; bases outside gene matches: 12. The CDR3 reads CSAPNSGRIGNEQFF. CDR3 coding DNA: TGCAGTGCACCAAATAGCGGGAGAATTGGCAATGAGCAGTTCTTC.

This clonotype has a handful of counts. The J gene is TRBJ2-5, the V gene TRBV20-1, with D possibly being TRBD2 (5 bases). The V and J ends lost 3 bases and 5 bases respectively, with 19 bases between them. This CDR3 comprises 15 residues. Germline V gene data show CDR1 as DFQATT and CDR2 as SNEGSKA (reference sequence). The CDR3 DNA is TGCAGTGCTAGTGCCGGGAAAGTGATTCGCGAGACCCAGTACTTC. Its protein is CSASAGKVIRETQYF.

The count of this clonotype is one. The V and J genes are TRBV9 and TRBJ2-1; no clear D gene. Germline loops: CDR1 SGDLS, CDR2 YYNGEE. V gave up 3 bases and J gave up 7 bases, with 11 bases separating them. The CDR3 extends over 13 amino acids. The CDR3 loop is CASSAGSLNEQFF. CDR3 coding DNA: TGTGCCAGCAGCGCGGGCTCTTTGAATGAGCAGTTCTTC.

This clonotype was counted a few times. The chain carries TRBV7-8 and TRBJ1-1; no firm D call. The CDR3 consists of 15 residues. V was clipped by 6 bases and J by 2 bases, with 16 bases between them. Germline assignment: CDR1 SGHVS and CDR2 FQNEAQ. DNA for the CDR3: TGTGCCAGCAGTCTAGGGATGGTCAGAAACACTGAAGCTTTCTTT. Amino acid sequence: CASSLGMVRNTEAFF.

The J gene is TRBJ2-5, the V gene TRBV6-1; possible D gene TRBD1, 6 bases. V was pared by 6 bases and J by 1 base, with 12 bases between. CDR1 and CDR2 (germline): MNHNS, SASEGT. The CDR3 covers 14 residues. The CDR3 DNA follows: TGTGCCAGCAGGCAGGACAGCCTCCAAGAGACCCAGTACTTC. Protein product: CASRQDSLQETQYF.

J is TRBJ2-3 and V is TRBV20-1, with TRBD2 identical over 14 bases. Per the germline V gene, CDR1 is DFQATT and CDR2 is SNEGSKA (reference sequence). With 3 bases clipped from V and 9 bases from J, the junction kept 17 bases outside the gene matches. The CDR3 is 18 amino acids. The CDR3 here is CSASPHTGLAGEMGTQYF. The CDR3 bases are TGCAGTGCTAGCCCACACACGGGACTAGCGGGGGAGATGGGCACGCAGTATTTT.

This rearrangement joins TRBV2 to TRBJ2-5; D might be TRBD1 (5 bases). Germline V gene sequence: CDR1 SNHLY, CDR2 FYNNEI. The CDR3 runs 13 residues. The ends were cut back, 11 bases at V and 10 bases at J, with 23 bases in the middle. Here the CDR3 DNA reads TGTGCCCCCCGGAGCCCGGACACAATGGTCCAGTACTTC. Translated, it gives CAPRSPDTMVQYF.

This clonotype turned up a few times. This rearrangement joins TRBV7-9 to TRBJ2-4; unclear D gene. The CDR3 sequence is 12 residues long. Germline CDR1 reads SEHNR; CDR2 reads FQNEAQ (reference sequence). V lost 2 bases, J lost 5 bases, and 4 bases lay in between. CDR3 residues: CASSLWENIQYF. The CDR3 DNA reads as TGTGCCAGCAGCTTATGGGAAAACATTCAGTACTTC.

This clonotype was seen many times. This chain joins TRBV5-1 and TRBJ1-1; a weak D match, TRBD1 (5 bases). The CDR3 totals 17 residues. V shed 0 bases and J shed 0 bases, with 15 bases lying between them. Looked up from germline, CDR1 is SGHRS and CDR2 is YFSETQ. The CDR3 sequence is CASSLDGKGPMNTEAFF. CDR3 sequence (DNA): TGCGCCAGCAGCTTGGATGGGAAGGGACCCATGAACACTGAAGCTTTCTTT.

The rearrangement joins TRBV20-1 to TRBJ2-1, with 11 bases aligning to TRBD2. After removal of 6 bases from V and 12 bases from J, the junction contained 22 bases not matched to a gene. The germline V gene has CDR1 DFQATT and CDR2 SNEGSKA (reference sequence). The CDR3 has 17 residues. CDR3 DNA sequence: TGCAGTGCCAACCCTGCGCTAGCGGGAGGACCGCCTGCTGGGCAGTTCTTC. Amino acids: CSANPALAGGPPAGQFF.

The chain couples TRBV29-1 to TRBJ1-5, with 9 bases aligning to TRBD1. Germline V CDR1 and CDR2: SQVTM, ANQGSEA. There are 14 residues in the CDR3. J was trimmed by 4 bases and V by 5 bases; bases with no gene match: 6. In nucleotides, the CDR3 is TGCAGCGTTCAACAGGGGGCGGGAAATCAGCCCCAGCATTTT. This sequence encodes CSVQQGAGNQPQHF.

The table lists this clonotype with many counts. The rearrangement joins TRBV7-2 to TRBJ2-1, with TRBD2 matching 8 bases. Germline V lookup: CDR1 SGHTA, CDR2 FQGNSA. The V segment lost 1 base and the J segment 10 bases; nucleotides outside the gene matches: 0. The CDR3 is 12 residues long. The CDR3 protein is CASSLGGGEQFF. The CDR3 DNA sequence: TGTGCCAGCAGCTTAGGCGGGGGGGAGCAGTTCTTC.

The CDR3 DNA follows: TGTGCCAGCAGTTATGGGAGACGGGCTACCTTGAACACTGAAGCTTTCTTT. Encoded protein: CASSYGRRATLNTEAFF. The chain combines TRBV6-5 with TRBJ1-1; D gene ambiguous. The CDR3 has 17 amino acids. Germline CDR1 and CDR2: MNHEY and SVGAGI. V was trimmed by 3 bases and J by 0 bases, leaving 17 bases between them.

The genes are TRBV4-3 and TRBJ2-3; perhaps D is TRBD1 or TRBD2 (6 bases each). Germline-derived CDR1 and CDR2 are LGHNA and YSLEER. The CDR3 is 16 amino acids. Trimming took off 4 bases at V and 1 base at J, with 15 bases between the two ends. The CDR3 region has the DNA TGCGCCAGCAGCCCGGGGGAGAGGGGGGGCACAGATACGCAGTATTTT. Translating gives CASSPGERGGTDTQYF.

This chain links TRBV5-1 with TRBJ2-3, with 8 bases matching TRBD2. This CDR3 contains 15 residues. Germline loops: CDR1 SGHRS, CDR2 YFSETQ. V was pared by 4 bases and J by 4 bases, with 8 bases of the junction left unmatched. The CDR3 DNA follows: TGCGCCAGCAGCCCCGGGGGGGGACTGCCAGATACGCAGTATTTT. It translates to CASSPGGGLPDTQYF.

This clonotype was detected a few times. The rearrangement joins TRBV27 to TRBJ2-2; TRBD1 matches at 8 bases. CDR3 size: 17 residues. Looked up from germline, CDR1 is MNHEY and CDR2 is SMNVEV (reference sequence). J was trimmed by 0 bases and V by 6 bases; bases with no gene match: 9. The CDR3 nucleotides read TGTGCCAGCAGGAACGGGAGACAGGGGACGAACACCGGGGAGCTGTTTTTT. It translates to CASRNGRQGTNTGELFF.

This clonotype occurred a few times. The V and J genes are TRBV5-1 and TRBJ2-2, with D unclear. The CDR3 sequence is 14 residues long. CDR1 is SGHRS, CDR2 YFSETQ, per germline. Deletions cut 0 bases from V and 4 bases from J, with 7 bases between. CDR3 residues: CASSLVAVTGELFF. CDR3 sequence (DNA): TGCGCCAGCAGCTTGGTTGCTGTCACCGGGGAGCTGTTTTTT.

This clonotype has ten or more counts. The chain combines TRBV20-1 with TRBJ2-3, with unresolved D. V lost 3 bases, J lost 0 bases, and 7 bases lay in between. Germline loops: CDR1 DFQATT, CDR2 SNEGSKA (reference sequence). The CDR3 length is 13 residues. This CDR3 reads CSASAPSTDTQYF. As DNA, the CDR3 is TGCAGTGCTAGTGCCCCAAGCACAGATACGCAGTATTTT.

This clonotype was seen more than once but under ten times. V is TRBV2 and J is TRBJ2-2; D might be TRBD2 (5 bases). This CDR3 contains 15 residues. The V and J ends lost 8 bases and 0 bases respectively, with 13 bases between them. CDR1 is SNHLY and CDR2 is FYNNEI in the germline V gene. CDR3 DNA sequence: TGTGCCAGCGTGAGCCTAGCATCGAACACCGGGGAGCTGTTTTTT. It encodes CASVSLASNTGELFF.

The chain uses TRBV5-1 and TRBJ2-7; the D gene could be TRBD1 or TRBD2 (5 bases each). V lost 0 bases and J lost 2, with 12 bases in between. The length of the CDR3 is 15 residues. Germline V lookup: CDR1 SGHRS, CDR2 YFSETQ. The DNA for the CDR3 is TGCGCCAGCAGCTTGGCGGGGCTAGCAACCTACGAGCAGTACTTC. It yields the protein CASSLAGLATYEQYF.